This is a list of T cell receptor beta chains from one sample in a study of blood T cells in healthy people across ages. TCRdb reprocessed the 5' RACE reads with MiXCR, giving one entry per CDR3 protein. The sample holds around 800,000 distinct CDR3 sequences, around half seen once. Sequencing used blood. The receptors shown here come from an elderly man in good health. CDR3s include the opening cysteine and the closing phenylalanine or tryptophan. The order of the fields is J gene, V gene, clone size, D gene, CDR3 protein, CDR3 DNA. The D gene is left open where the match is weak. Some rows mark clone size as missing; the rest say once, few, many or name a class of expanded clone.

>TRBJ2-3|TRBV6-5|.|TRBD2
CASSYSGLAGVHRYAYF
TGTGCCAGCAGTTACTCCGGCCTAGCGGGGGTCCACAGATACGCGTATTTT
>TRBJ2-3|TRBV20-1|.|.
CSARDYRGNSYNEQYF
TGCAGTGCTAGAGATTACCGCGGAAACTCCTACAATGAGCAGTATTTT
>TRBJ2-1|TRBV9|.|.
CASSSQPSNEQFF
TGTGCCAGCAGCTCCCAGCCCAGCAATGAGCAGTTCTTC
>TRBJ2-5|TRBV7-8|.|TRBD2
CASSLPRGLAEKYSVTQYF
TGTGCCAGCAGCTTACCCCGTGGACTAGCGGAAAAGTATTCGGTGACCCAGTACTTC
>TRBJ1-4|TRBV21-1|few|.
CASSNRDGNEKLFF
TGTGCCAGCAGCAACCGGGACGGGAATGAAAAACTGTTTTTT
>TRBJ2-3|TRBV6-1|.|TRBD2
CASSERGDSGRRTDTQYF
TGTGCCAGCAGTGAAAGAGGGGATAGCGGGAGGAGGACAGATACGCAGTATTTT
>TRBJ1-1|TRBV20-1|few|TRBD1
CSARETGRGEAFF
TGCAGTGCTAGGGAGACAGGGCGGGGTGAAGCTTTCTTT
>TRBJ2-3|TRBV20-1|few|.
CSAISSSTDTQYF
TGCAGTGCCATTAGTAGTAGCACAGATACGCAGTATTTT
>TRBJ1-3|TRBV2|once|.
CASGPRSGNTIYF
TGTGCCAGCGGACCTCGCTCTGGAAACACCATATATTTT
>TRBJ2-7|TRBV7-2|few|.
CASSLGLNVRRDNYEQYF
TGTGCCAGCAGCTTAGGGTTAAATGTGCGGCGGGACAACTACGAGCAGTACTTC
>TRBJ2-5|TRBV6-1|.|.
CASTRTAEGLGQYF
TGTGCCAGCACGAGGACAGCCGAGGGGTTAGGGCAGTACTTC
>TRBJ2-5|TRBV20-1|.|.
CSAPRPGVETQYF
TGCAGTGCCCCCCGTCCGGGGGTAGAGACCCAGTACTTC
>TRBJ2-7|TRBV3-1|few|.
CASSQGAGVSYEQYF
TGTGCCAGCAGCCAAGGGGCGGGCGTCTCCTACGAGCAGTACTTC
>TRBJ2-7|TRBV14|.|.
CASSPAGGWYNEQYF
TGTGCCAGCAGCCCGGCGGGCGGGTGGTACAATGAGCAGTACTTC
>TRBJ2-3|TRBV19|few|TRBD2
CASSSSSSGRSRYAYF
TGTGCCAGTAGCTCTTCATCTAGCGGGAGAAGCAGATACGCGTATTTT
>TRBJ2-6|TRBV28|.|.
CASSFPLSGANVLTF
TGTGCCAGCAGTTTTCCGCTATCTGGGGCCAACGTCCTGACTTTC
>TRBJ2-1|TRBV6-5|.|TRBD1
CASSYSKQGDYNEQFF
TGTGCCAGCAGTTACTCGAAACAGGGGGACTACAATGAGCAGTTCTTC
>TRBJ2-7|TRBV5-1|.|.
CASSGPGPTDEQYF
TGCGCCAGCAGCGGTCCAGGGCCGACCGACGAGCAGTACTTC
>TRBJ2-7|TRBV20-1|.|TRBD2
CSARDRASGRSSYEQYF
TGCAGTGCTAGAGATAGGGCTAGCGGGAGAAGCTCCTACGAGCAGTACTTC
>TRBJ1-5|TRBV4-1|few|.
CASSQEGGDDQPQHF
TGCGCCAGCAGCCAAGAGGGAGGGGACGATCAGCCCCAGCATTTT
>TRBJ1-2|TRBV6-5|.|TRBD1
CASSLTQGGLGGYTF
TGTGCCAGCAGCCTGACTCAGGGGGGGTTGGGAGGCTACACCTTC
>TRBJ2-7|TRBV29-1|few|.
CSVGGPRRPYEQYF
TGCAGCGTTGGGGGGCCGAGGAGGCCCTACGAGCAGTACTTC
>TRBJ1-6|TRBV10-3|.|.
CAIRPGTKDSPLHF
TGTGCCATCAGGCCCGGGACAAAGGATTCACCCCTCCACTTT
>TRBJ2-7|TRBV6-6|.|.
CASNRQDTGSYEQYF
TGTGCCAGCAATCGCCAAGACACGGGAAGCTACGAGCAGTACTTC
>TRBJ2-1|TRBV11-3|.|TRBD2
CASSPGRKTGGEQFF
TGTGCCAGCAGCCCAGGGCGGAAGACGGGGGGTGAGCAGTTCTTC
>TRBJ2-1|TRBV28|.|.
CASSPLLGGGAYNEQFF
TGTGCCAGCAGTCCCCTCCTAGGCGGTGGGGCCTACAATGAGCAGTTCTTC
>TRBJ2-7|TRBV7-8|.|TRBD2
CASSTRLAGVSYEQYF
TGTGCCAGCAGCACCCGACTAGCGGGGGTGTCCTACGAGCAGTACTTC
>TRBJ2-7|TRBV3-1|.|TRBD2
CASSQGTSGSSPYEQYF
TGTGCCAGCAGCCAAGGGACTAGCGGGAGTTCCCCCTACGAGCAGTACTTC
>TRBJ2-1|TRBV9|.|TRBD2
CASSVGTSGRSGEQFF
TGTGCCAGCAGCGTAGGGACTAGCGGGAGGAGTGGTGAGCAGTTCTTC
>TRBJ2-1|TRBV6-5|.|.
CASSYDRGGSRFF
TGTGCCAGCAGTTACGACAGGGGCGGGAGTAGGTTCTTC
>TRBJ2-5|TRBV6-1|few|.
CASSRDWKETQYF
TGTGCCAGCAGCCGGGATTGGAAAGAGACCCAGTACTTC
>TRBJ1-4|TRBV20-1|.|.
CSATYPGPSYPEKLFF
TGCAGTGCCACTTATCCTGGGCCTAGCTATCCGGAAAAACTGTTTTTT
>TRBJ2-2|TRBV5-1|.|TRBD2
CASSPRSSGDTGELFF
TGCGCCAGCAGCCCCCGGAGTAGCGGGGACACCGGGGAGCTGTTTTTT
>TRBJ1-1|TRBV14|.|.
CASSQDSGITEAFF
TGTGCCAGCTCACAAGACAGCGGTATCACTGAAGCTTTCTTT
>TRBJ2-1|TRBV20-1|.|.
CSARAGIYNEQFF
TGCAGCGCTCGTGCGGGTATTTACAATGAGCAGTTCTTC
>TRBJ2-7|TRBV20-1|.|TRBD2
CSARDTTSGSYEQYF
TGCAGTGCTAGAGATACGACTAGCGGGAGCTACGAGCAGTACTTC
>TRBJ2-3|TRBV5-1|few|TRBD2
CASSFGLHGRGTDTQYF
TGCGCCAGCAGCTTCGGGCTACACGGGAGGGGTACAGATACGCAGTATTTT
>TRBJ2-7|TRBV5-1|.|TRBD2
CASSIAGTPTSYEQYF
TGCGCCAGCAGCATAGCGGGGACCCCGACGTCCTACGAGCAGTACTTC
>TRBJ2-7|TRBV27|.|TRBD1
CASTRRGQSPYEQYF
TGTGCCAGCACCCGAAGGGGACAGTCTCCCTACGAGCAGTACTTC
>TRBJ1-1|TRBV25-1|.|.
CASSRGVSERPEAFF
TGTGCCAGCAGTAGGGGGGTCAGCGAACGGCCTGAAGCTTTCTTT